Described below is a single TCR beta chain sequence and its context. Its antigen remains unidentified. This record belongs to a study of cytomegalovirus exposure and HLA in healthy donors. Overall study results and limits: While the bulk of TCR sequences proved rare, some public TCRs turned up in many donors.

Both 60 Vbeta primers and 13 Jbeta primers went into the PCR. Measured with immunoSEQ multiplex PCR; TCRdb has only the in-frame clones, and not every one. Of around 170,000 clones listed, roughly 84% are singletons. The CDR3 totals 11 residues. From germline, CDR1 is DFQATT and CDR2 SNEGSKA (reference sequence). V gave up 6 bases and J gave up 4 bases, with 9 bases separating them. This TCR was sampled from a woman aged 50 to 60 in good health and CMV-seropositive. The V call is TRBV20-1, the J call TRBJ1-2; D perhaps matches TRBD1 (6 bases). Source material: PBMCs. This chain's CDR3 is CSAWDIYGYTF. The CDR3 DNA is TGCAGTGCCTGGGACATCTATGGCTACACCTTC.